The sequence of this T cell receptor (beta chain) was determined in a study of blood T cell repertoires in COVID-19 (TCRdb year 2020). Broadly, across the study: Samples from collaborators originated in the United States, Italy and Spain and spanned both the acute and convalescent phases of COVID-19. The material from the prospective study consisted of cDNA or gDNA derived from T cells, B-cell-depleted T cells, or PBMCs. The dataset comprised deeply sampled blood TCRbeta repertoires from subjects exposed to, actively infected with, or recovered from COVID-19. The repertoires were made available in a free public database intended to serve as a resource for research on the immune response to SARS-CoV-2. Samples came from the ongoing ImmuneRACE study (first 160 participants) plus 1,254 subjects from 6 global collaborators. Nearly every sample came with metadata listing a de-identified subject ID, COVID-19 status, age in years and sex. Where HLA class I and class II types were available, the types were taken from metadata supplied by the sample provider, not from assay-based typing.

General study outcomes and caveats: The quantity of clinical and demographic metadata differed by source and by participant and was supplied without curation.

Reading from cysteine to phenylalanine, the CDR3 counts 12 amino acids. Left in the record is the CDR3 DNA by itself, 36 bases read in frame from the first base. Unmatched junction bases come to 4, with V trimmed by 7 bases and J by 5 bases. The CDR1 and CDR2 encoded by the germline V gene are SGHRS and YFSETQ. TCRbeta CDR3 regions were amplified from genomic DNA using the immunoSEQ Assay, a bias-controlled multiplex PCR. The authors' analysis ran thus. The number of nucleated cells in each sample was estimated by amplification of reference gene primers within the assay. Sequence reads were collapsed and filtered to measure the absolute abundance of every unique TCRbeta CDR3 rearrangement. For each sample, productive Simpson clonality was calculated by taking the square root of Simpson's diversity index across productive rearrangements. TCRdb took over this immuneACCESS table, retaining in-frame rearrangements with V and J assigned. Such tables are incomplete; in checked studies, under half of the missing clones stem from an unresolved V gene, and the remainder is unexplained. The D gene and trimming were derived from the DNA, and the V and J assignments and clone size from that table. Present in this sample are approximately 99,000 clones, roughly 84% of which were seen just once. 2% of the sample comes from the top ten.

With regard to this clone: Its antigen remains unidentified. No per-base quality is available; no much larger clone lies one base away.

Collaborating institutions collected whole blood in K2EDTA tubes following their own protocols. For TCRbeta analysis, collaborator samples were shipped as frozen whole blood, as isolated PBMCs, or as DNA extracted from either sample type. This TCR came from a man between 65 and 79 years old with active or convalescent COVID-19. The chain couples TRBV5-1 to TRBJ2-5; a stretch of 8 junction bases matches TRBD1. The sample was peripheral blood. The CDR3 here reads CASGTGEETQYF. The DNA is TGCGCCAGCGGGACAGGCGAGGAGACCCAGTACTTC.